These T cell receptor beta chains were read from a single sample in a study of tumor-infiltrating lymphocytes in primary liver carcinoma. MiXCR, applied by TCRdb to the multiplex PCR reads, yields one record per CDR3 protein. The data contain 100,000 to 150,000 distinct CDR3 sequences, 64% of them singletons. The sample taken for sequencing was liver tumor tissue from sampling region 3. The receptors here all came from a woman between 55 and 75 years old with primary liver carcinoma and hepatitis B virus infection. Both conserved end residues are part of each CDR3. D genes are given only for firm matches. The size of a clone is reported for some rows only, either as once, few or many, or as a class for expanded clones.

v_gene	abundance	d_gene	j_gene	CDR3aa	CDR3nt
TRBV28	few	TRBD1	TRBJ1-1	CASSAIGRGEAFF	TGTGCCAGCAGTGCCATTGGCAGGGGGGAAGCTTTCTTT
TRBV7-9	.	TRBD1	TRBJ2-3	CASSPRDRGRDTQYF	TGTGCCAGCAGCCCCCGGGACAGGGGGCGGGATACGCAGTATTTT
TRBV6-1	many	.	TRBJ1-1	CASKGVKTEAFF	TGTGCCAGCAAGGGGGTGAAAACTGAAGCTTTCTTT
TRBV6-5	.	.	TRBJ2-1	CASALVMGVGEQLF	TGTGCCAGCGCGTTAGTAATGGGAGTTGGTGAGCAGCTCTTC
TRBV7-9	.	TRBD1	TRBJ1-1	CASSIREDREAFF	TGTGCCAGCAGCATTAGGGAAGACAGGGAGGCTTTCTTT
TRBV28	.	TRBD2	TRBJ2-7	CASSLKSGSHEQHF	TGTGCCAGCAGTTTAAAAAGCGGGAGTCACGAGCAGCACTTC
TRBV5-1	.	TRBD2	TRBJ2-1	CANSPQTSSGSYIEQFF	TGCGCCAACAGCCCCCAAACTTCTAGCGGGTCCTACATTGAGCAGTTCTTC
TRBV5-1	.	.	TRBJ2-1	CASNRASYYEKFF	TGCGCCAGCAACAGGGCCTCCTACTATGAGAAGTTCTTC
TRBV29-1	once	.	TRBJ1-1	CSVERHITEASF	TGCAGCGTTGAGAGACATATCACTGAAGCTTCCTTT
TRBV6-4	many	TRBD2	TRBJ2-3	CASSESSGSSTDTQYF	TGTGCCAGCAGTGAGTCTAGCGGGTCTAGCACAGATACGCAGTATTTT
TRBV10-3	many	TRBD1	TRBJ1-1	CAISRQGANTEAFF	TGTGCCATCAGCCGACAGGGGGCCAACACTGAAGCTTTCTTT
TRBV10-3	.	.	TRBJ2-5	CAISESSQETQYF	TGTGCCATCAGTGAGTCGTCTCAAGAGACCCAGTACTTC
TRBV30	few	.	TRBJ1-2	CAWSNYGYTF	TGTGCCTGGAGCAACTATGGCTACACCTTC
TRBV11-2	once	TRBD1	TRBJ2-7	CVSGLVPTGAYEQYF	TGTGTCAGCGGCCTAGTCCCGACAGGGGCCTACGAGCAGTACTTC
TRBV6-5	.	.	TRBJ2-6	CASSLDVSGANVPTF	TGTGCCAGCAGTTTAGACGTGTCTGGGGCCAACGTCCCGACTTTC
TRBV7-2	.	.	TRBJ2-3	CASSLEVADTQYF	TGTGCCAGCAGCTTAGAGGTAGCGGATACGCAGTATTTT
TRBV11-2	.	TRBD2	TRBJ2-1	CASSYGGLVGEGEQFF	TGTGCCAGCAGCTACGGTGGACTAGTGGGGGAGGGTGAGCAGTTCTTC
TRBV11-1	.	TRBD1	TRBJ2-7	CASSFRDSYEQYF	TGTGCCAGCAGCTTCAGGGACAGCTACGAGCAGTACTTT
TRBV2	.	.	TRBJ2-7	CASRYRRDLSYEQYF	TGTGCCAGCAGGTACAGGCGGGACTTATCCTACGAGCAGTACTTC
TRBV11-2	.	.	TRBJ1-1	CASSLVVAGVIEAFF	TGTGCCAGCAGCTTAGTAGTGGCAGGGGTTATTGAGGCTTTCTTT
TRBV6-5	.	.	TRBJ2-7	CTSSSAGDRNGQYF	TGTACCAGCAGTTCAGCAGGGGATCGCAACGGGCAGTACTTC
TRBV11-2	.	TRBD2	TRBJ2-1	CVSSLDLADKQFF	TGTGTCAGCAGCTTAGATCTAGCGGATAAGCAGTTCTTC
TRBV12-3/TRBV12-4	many	TRBD1	TRBJ2-7	CASSFSGTGRYEQYF	TGTGCCAGCAGTTTTTCCGGGACAGGGCGCTACGAGCAGTACTTC
TRBV29-1	many	TRBD1	TRBJ1-4	CSVGTGGDEKLFF	TGCAGCGTTGGGACAGGGGGCGATGAAAAACTGTTTTTT
TRBV29-1	once	.	TRBJ2-1	CSVGGTTHNEQFF	TGCAGCGTTGGTGGGACCACCCACAATGAGCAGTTCTTT
TRBV29-1	.	.	TRBJ2-3	CSVRLGGTDMHYF	TGCAGCGTTCGCCTTGGGGGCACAGATATGCATTATTTT
TRBV6-1	many	TRBD1	TRBJ1-4	CASSEPSRGTGDEKLFF	TGTGCCAGCAGTGAACCCAGCCGCGGGACAGGGGATGAAAAACTGTTTTTT
TRBV11-3	few	.	TRBJ2-3	CASNLRTITDAQYF	TGTGCCAGCAACTTAAGGACAATCACAGATGCGCAGTATTTT
TRBV11-2	.	TRBD2	TRBJ2-1	CASSSEPGGEQLF	TGTGCCAGCAGCTCAGAACCGGGAGGAGAGCAATTATTC
TRBV29-1	many	.	TRBJ2-1	CSVGRGPLRLDEQFF	TGCAGCGTTGGCAGAGGGCCTCTAAGACTCGATGAGCAGTTCTTC
TRBV11-3	.	.	TRBJ2-7	CASSVGGGSTYEQYF	TGTGCCAGCAGCGTGGGAGGGGGAAGCACCTACGAGCAGTACTTC
TRBV10-2	.	TRBD1	TRBJ2-1	CASNEGASNYNEQFF	TGCGCCAGCAATGAGGGGGCTAGCAATTACAATGAACAGTTCTTC
TRBV11-3	.	.	TRBJ1-1	CASSLMANNEALF	TGTGCCAGCAGCTTAATGGCAAACAATGAAGCTTTATTT
TRBV11-2	.	.	TRBJ1-2	CTSSPDWVDGYTF	TGTACCAGCAGTCCCGACTGGGTGGATGGCTACACCTTC
TRBV28	many	TRBD1	TRBJ2-3	CASSSGGAGTDTQYF	TGTGCCAGCAGTTCAGGGGGCGCCGGCACAGATACGCAGTATTTT
TRBV6-5	.	.	TRBJ1-2	CVSSYSPDKADGYTF	TGTGTCAGCAGTTACTCACCAGACAAAGCAGATGGTTACACCTTC
TRBV6-6	.	.	TRBJ1-1	CASLSGLSPGGTEAFF	TGTGCCAGCTTGTCGGGGCTCAGCCCCGGGGGGACTGAAGCTTTCTTT
TRBV14	many	.	TRBJ2-1	CASSQRLGYVEQFF	TGTGCCAGCAGCCAACGGTTGGGGTATGTTGAGCAGTTCTTC
TRBV5-1	once	.	TRBJ2-7	CASSLGVSDTYEQYF	TGCGCCAGCAGCTTGGGTGTTTCAGACACCTACGAGCAGTACTTC
TRBV29-1	.	.	TRBJ2-5	CSVEDLTQETRYF	TGCAGCGTTGAAGACCTCACCCAAGAGACCCGGTACTTC